This T cell receptor (beta chain) was sequenced during a study of T cell clones after liver transplantation. Sequencing was performed with immunoSEQ multiplex PCR; in TCRdb, only in-frame clones are kept and a portion is missing. The table lists about 80,000 clones, roughly 80% of them singletons. The clonotype was recovered from a human patient who received a liver transplant. Some T cells may have originated in the graft donor. Sample: CD4+ T cells from blood, taken approximately 3.5 years after liver transplant.

The CDR3 spells CASRPRRATGELFF. CDR3 coding DNA: TGTGCCAGCCGCCCCCGGAGGGCTACCGGGGAGCTGTTTTTT. The rearrangement links TRBV27 to TRBJ2-2; a possible D gene is TRBD2 (6 bases). The CDR3 runs to 14 residues. CDR1 is MNHEY and CDR2 is SMNVEV in the germline V gene (reference sequence). V shed 8 bases and J shed 5 bases, with 15 bases lying between them.